The TCR beta chain under discussion was sequenced for a study of vaccination and CD4 T cells after COVID-19. Overall study context: Post-COVID draws came a median around 100 days after diagnosis (range 35 to 161). Investigators took post-vaccine samples a median roughly 72 days after dose two, within a range of 14 to 241.

Turning to this clonotype: Its antigen is not known.

V was pared by 2 bases and J by 3 bases, with 10 bases of the junction left unmatched. In germline, CDR1 is DFQATT, CDR2 SNEGSKA (reference sequence). This CDR3 is 16 amino acids long. CD4+ T cells that had been cultured provided DNA sequenced with the Oncomine TCR Beta short-read assay. A single record per CDR3 protein comes from TCRdb applying MiXCR to the PCR reads. Among tens of thousands of distinct CDR3 sequences listed, 43% were seen once. Time point in this sample: late sampling 161 to 241 days after vaccination in three convalescent patients. Treatment noted: roughly ten-day PBMC culture with coronavirus spike peptide pools or control peptides (ViraFEST assay). With about 11 days of culture completed, CD4+ T cells were isolated by negative selection.

The chain combines TRBV20-1 with TRBJ2-5; 9 positions agree with TRBD2. The sequenced sample was CD4+ T cells from blood, cultured in vitro, obtained about 7 months after SARS-CoV-2 vaccination. The TCR comes from a human donor who had recovered from COVID-19. CDR3 DNA: TGCAGTGCTAGATCTTTGGCTAGCGGGACTGAAGAGACCCAGTACTTC. Its protein product is CSARSLASGTEETQYF.